Detailed here is one T cell receptor (beta chain). This record comes from a study of blood T cell repertoires in COVID-19. Using immunoSEQ multiplex PCR, the repertoire was profiled, and TCRdb retains in-frame clones only, with some absent. Among 200,000 to 300,000 clones listed, around 84% were seen once. The CDR3 sequence is 14 residues long. Trimming cost V 3 bases and J 6 bases; bases outside gene matches: 7. The germline V gene has CDR1 SEHNR and CDR2 FQNEAQ (reference sequence). Sequenced sample: peripheral blood. This sequence was found in a man in his 60s with acute or convalescent COVID-19. The chain carries TRBV7-9 and TRBJ1-1; 7 bases agree with TRBD1. CDR3 nucleotides: TGTGCCAGCAGCTTGACAGGGACCCTTTCTGAAGCTTTCTTT. Amino acids: CASSLTGTLSEAFF. Drawing the rest from reference TRBV7-9 and TRBJ1-1, the complete variable domain is DTGVSQNPRHKITKRGQNVTFRCDPISEHNRLYWYRQTLGQGPEFLTYFQNEAQLEKSRLLSDRFSAERPKGSFSTLEIQRTEQGDSAMYLCASSLTGTLSEAFFGQGTRLTVV.